A selection of T cell receptor beta chains follows, all from one sample in a study of blood T cell repertoires in COVID-19. Produced via immunoSEQ multiplex PCR; TCRdb's table is partial and in-frame only. The sample lists 200,000 to 250,000 clones, approximately 88% occurring once. Sequenced sample: PBMCs or T cells enriched from blood (not recorded which). The source is a woman under 40 who had been exposed to COVID-19. The CDR3 runs from the conserved cysteine through the conserved F or W. The D gene is left open where the match is weak.

D: TRBD1
V: TRBV6-5
J: TRBJ1-1
CDR3: CASSHRGGNTEAFF
DNA: TGTGCCAGCAGTCACAGGGGGGGGAACACTGAAGCTTTCTTT

D: TRBD2
V: TRBV9
J: TRBJ2-1
CDR3: CASSPIAGGAYNEQFF
DNA: TGTGCCAGCAGCCCGATAGCGGGAGGGGCCTACAATGAGCAGTTCTTC

D: TRBD2
V: TRBV11-3
J: TRBJ2-4
CDR3: CASSAYVAGAKNIQYF
DNA: TGTGCCAGCTCAGCTTATGTAGCGGGAGCCAAAAACATTCAGTACTTC

D: NA
V: TRBV4-1
J: TRBJ2-3
CDR3: CASSQALTGLSTDTQYF
DNA: TGCGCCAGCAGCCAAGCGCTAACCGGACTGAGCACAGATACGCAGTATTTT

D: NA
V: TRBV25-1
J: TRBJ1-6
CDR3: CASRTSGGLNSPLHF
DNA: TGTGCCAGCAGGACGTCCGGGGGATTGAATTCACCCCTCCACTTT

D: NA
V: TRBV11-3
J: TRBJ2-7
CDR3: CASSKGTSYEQYF
DNA: TGTGCCAGCAGCAAGGGGACTTCTTACGAGCAGTACTTC

D: NA
V: TRBV4-1
J: TRBJ1-1
CDR3: CASSQGSGVTTEAFF
DNA: TGCGCCAGCAGCCAAGGATCAGGGGTGACCACTGAAGCTTTCTTT

D: NA
V: TRBV30
J: TRBJ1-5
CDR3: CAWSEGRVDQPQHF
DNA: TGTGCCTGGAGCGAGGGGAGGGTGGATCAGCCCCAGCATTTT

D: NA
V: TRBV12-5
J: TRBJ2-6
CDR3: CASGSSGANVLTF
DNA: TGTGCTAGTGGTTCTTCTGGGGCCAACGTCCTGACTTTC

D: TRBD1
V: TRBV11-2
J: TRBJ1-2
CDR3: CASRVPGQGILGYTF
DNA: TGTGCCAGCAGGGTACCGGGACAGGGAATTTTGGGCTACACCTTC